This T cell receptor (beta chain) was profiled in a study of blood T cell repertoires in COVID-19. Study in general: COVID-19 samples collected from the United States, Italy and Spain covered acute and convalescent phases.

Germline V gene sequence: CDR1 SGHRS, CDR2 YFSETQ. The length of the CDR3 is 16 residues. Germline trimming cut 0 bases from V and 7 bases from J; bases unmatched to any gene: 7. The data were produced by immunoSEQ multiplex PCR, yet TCRdb's version contains in-frame clones alone and is incomplete. The sample contains around 130,000 clones, about 88% of which appear only once. This chain connects TRBV5-1 to TRBJ2-1; 10 nucleotides align to TRBD1. The sample was peripheral blood. The clonotype comes from a woman older than 75 with acute or convalescent COVID-19. The CDR3 DNA sequence: TGCGCCAGCAGCTTGGAGGGGACAGGGGTTTTAAATGAGCAGTTCTTC. Encoded protein: CASSLEGTGVLNEQFF.